Below are 7 T cell receptor beta chains sequenced from a single sample in a study of T cell changes during pregnancy in multiple sclerosis. Sequencing used immunoSEQ multiplex PCR; TCRdb keeps in-frame clones, though not all of them. Of about 47,000 clones listed, 93% were seen once; the top ten hold 1.5% to 2%. Source: peripheral blood, taken in the second trimester of pregnancy. The origin of the receptors is a female donor with multiple sclerosis, enrolled in a pregnancy study.

The rearrangement links TRBV6-1 to TRBJ1-2, with a possible D match to TRBD1 (5 bases). Germline CDR1 reads MNHNS; CDR2 reads SASEGT. V was clipped by 5 bases and J by 5 bases, with 12 bases between them. The CDR3 has 13 amino acids. CDR3 DNA: TGTGCCAGCAGTCAAGGGACTTTGTATGGCTACACCTTC. Protein: CASSQGTLYGYTF.

The chain couples TRBV7-9 to TRBJ1-4, with a possible D match to TRBD1 (6 bases). With 6 bases removed from V and 0 bases from J, the gap between germline ends came to 17 bases. The CDR3 consists of 17 residues. CDR1 and CDR2 from the germline V gene are SEHNR and FQNEAQ (reference sequence). CDR3 sequence reads: CASRQGQNPATNEKLFF. DNA for the CDR3: TGTGCCAGCAGACAGGGACAAAACCCTGCAACTAATGAAAAACTGTTTTTT.

The chain recombines TRBV9 with TRBJ2-3; 7 nucleotides match TRBD2. The germline V gene encodes CDR1 SGDLS and CDR2 YYNGEE. The CDR3 consists of 15 residues. V shed 0 bases, J shed 0 bases, and the junction held 1 base outside the gene matches. The CDR3 DNA follows: TGTGCCAGCAGCGTAGGCGGGAGTAGCACAGATACGCAGTATTTT. Its translation is CASSVGGSSTDTQYF. The full variable domain, rest sourced from reference TRBV9 and TRBJ2-3, is DSGVTQTPKHLITATGQRVTLRCSPRSGDLSVYWYQQSLDQGLQFLIQYYNGEERAKGNILERFSAQQFPDLHSELNLSSLELGDSALYFCASSVGGSSTDTQYFGPGTRLTVL.

The rearrangement uses TRBV19 and TRBJ2-1; 8 bases agree with TRBD2. J lost 4 bases, V lost 4 bases, and 6 bases had no gene match. Germline CDR1 and CDR2: LNHDA and SQIVND (reference sequence). This CDR3 has 15 residues. Here the CDR3 reads CASSKSSGLYNEQFF. The CDR3 DNA sequence: TGTGCCAGTAGTAAGTCTAGCGGGTTATACAATGAGCAGTTCTTC.

CDR3 bases: TGTGCCATCATGCCCCAGGGCGATAGGAATACGCAGTATTTT. As protein: CAIMPQGDRNTQYF. The V gene is TRBV10-3, the J gene TRBJ2-3; TRBD1 might be the D (5 bases). Trimming shortened V by 7 bases and J by 7 bases, and 18 bases separated the two germline ends. Germline V gives CDR1 ENHRY, CDR2 SYGVKD. The CDR3 is 14 residues long.

V is TRBV11-2 and J is TRBJ2-5; 11 bases agree with TRBD2. The V segment lost 1 base and the J segment 5 bases; nucleotides outside the gene matches: 6. Germline lookup yields CDR1 SGHAT and CDR2 FQNNGV. This CDR3 is built from 16 residues. The CDR3, as DNA: TGTGCCAGCAGCTTAGCTGGTAGCGGGAGGGGGGAGACCCAGTACTTC. Protein product: CASSLAGSGRGETQYF.

V and J are TRBV18 and TRBJ1-2; a possible D gene is TRBD1 (6 bases). CDR1 is KGHSH, CDR2 LQKENI, per germline. The V and J ends lost 1 base and 1 base respectively, with 13 bases between them. There are 16 residues in the CDR3. The CDR3 nucleotides read TGTGCCAGCTCACCACAGAACAGGGTGAATAACTATGGCTACACCTTC. It encodes CASSPQNRVNNYGYTF. The full variable domain, its missing parts supplied by reference TRBV18 and TRBJ1-2, is NAGVMQNPRHLVRRRGQEARLRCSPMKGHSHVYWYRQLPEEGLKFMVYLQKENIIDESGMPKERFSAEFPKEGPSILRIQQVVRGDSAAYFCASSPQNRVNNYGYTFGSGTRLTVV.